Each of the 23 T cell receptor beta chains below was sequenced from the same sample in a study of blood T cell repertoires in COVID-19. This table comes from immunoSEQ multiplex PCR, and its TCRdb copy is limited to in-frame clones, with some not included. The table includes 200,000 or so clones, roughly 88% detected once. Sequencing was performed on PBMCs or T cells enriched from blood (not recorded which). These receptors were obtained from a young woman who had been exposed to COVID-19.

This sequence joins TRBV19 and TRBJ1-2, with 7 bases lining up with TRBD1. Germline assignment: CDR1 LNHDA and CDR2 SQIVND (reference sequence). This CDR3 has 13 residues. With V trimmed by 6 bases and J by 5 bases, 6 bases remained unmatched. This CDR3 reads CASRTTGVYGYTF. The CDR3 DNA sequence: TGTGCCAGTAGAACTACAGGGGTTTATGGCTACACCTTC.

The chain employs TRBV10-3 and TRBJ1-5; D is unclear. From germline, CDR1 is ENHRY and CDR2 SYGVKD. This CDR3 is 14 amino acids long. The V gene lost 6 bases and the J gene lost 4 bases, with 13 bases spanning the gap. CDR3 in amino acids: CAIRGEGENQPQHF. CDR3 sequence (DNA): TGTGCCATCAGAGGAGAGGGAGAGAATCAGCCCCAGCATTTT.

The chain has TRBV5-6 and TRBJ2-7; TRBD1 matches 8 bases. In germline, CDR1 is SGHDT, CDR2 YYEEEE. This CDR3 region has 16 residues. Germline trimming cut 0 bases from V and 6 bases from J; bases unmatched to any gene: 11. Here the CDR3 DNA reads TGTGCCAGCAGCTTGGTTAGGTTCAGGGGGCAATCCGAGCAGTACTTC. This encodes CASSLVRFRGQSEQYF.

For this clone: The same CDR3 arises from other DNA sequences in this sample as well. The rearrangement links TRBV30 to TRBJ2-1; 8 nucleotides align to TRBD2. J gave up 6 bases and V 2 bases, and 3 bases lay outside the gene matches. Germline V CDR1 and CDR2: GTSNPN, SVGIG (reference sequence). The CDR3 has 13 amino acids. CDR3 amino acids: CAWSSGSSNEQFF. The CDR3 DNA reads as TGTGCCTGGAGTAGCGGGAGTTCCAATGAGCAGTTCTTC.

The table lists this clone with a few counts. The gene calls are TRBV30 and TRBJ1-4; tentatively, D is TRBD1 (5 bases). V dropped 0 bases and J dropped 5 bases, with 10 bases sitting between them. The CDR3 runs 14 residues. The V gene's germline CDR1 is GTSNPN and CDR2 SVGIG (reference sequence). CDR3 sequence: CAWSVGGGNEKLFF. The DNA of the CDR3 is TGTGCCTGGAGTGTCGGGGGTGGGAATGAAAAACTGTTTTTT.

The CDR3 nucleotides read TGCGCCAGCAGCCGTCAACCAGAGGTCGGGGGCACTGAAGCTTTCTTT. Residues: CASSRQPEVGGTEAFF. V is TRBV5-1 and J is TRBJ1-1; D possibly corresponds to TRBD1 (5 bases). The V gene's germline CDR1 is SGHRS and CDR2 YFSETQ. Between the trimmed V and J ends, which lost 4 bases and 4 bases, there was a span of 20 bases. The CDR3 contains 16 residues.

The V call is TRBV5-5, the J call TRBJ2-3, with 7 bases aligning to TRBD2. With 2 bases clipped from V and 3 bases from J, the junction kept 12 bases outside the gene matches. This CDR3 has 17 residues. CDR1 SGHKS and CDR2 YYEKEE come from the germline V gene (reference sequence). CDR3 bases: TGTGCCAGCAGCTTCTCTGGAGGGAGGGCCGGTACAGATACGCAGTATTTT. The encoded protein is CASSFSGGRAGTDTQYF. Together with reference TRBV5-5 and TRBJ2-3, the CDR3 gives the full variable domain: DAGVTQSPTHLIKTRGQQVTLRCSPISGHKSVSWYQQVLGQGPQFIFQYYEKEERGRGNFPDRFSARQFPNYSSELNVNALLLGDSALYLCASSFSGGRAGTDTQYFGPGTRLTVL.

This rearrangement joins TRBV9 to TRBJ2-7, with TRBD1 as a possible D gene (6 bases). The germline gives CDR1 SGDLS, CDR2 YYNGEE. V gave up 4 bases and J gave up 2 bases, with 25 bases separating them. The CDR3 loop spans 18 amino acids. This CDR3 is CASSPTARGQPGPYEQYF. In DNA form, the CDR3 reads TGTGCCAGCAGCCCCACCGCCCGGGGACAACCGGGGCCCTACGAGCAGTACTTC.

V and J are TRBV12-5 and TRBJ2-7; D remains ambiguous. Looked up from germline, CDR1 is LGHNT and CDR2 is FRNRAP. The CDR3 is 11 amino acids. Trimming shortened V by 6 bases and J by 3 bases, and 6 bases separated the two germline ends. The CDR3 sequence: CASGLGYEQYF. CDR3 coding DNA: TGTGCTAGTGGCCTCGGCTACGAGCAGTACTTC.

In DNA form, the CDR3 reads TGTGCCAGCAGCCCCCTTCGGGGGGCGAAAGGGGCCAACGTCCTGACTTTC. Protein: CASSPLRGAKGANVLTF. The chain carries TRBV7-3 and TRBJ2-6, with TRBD2 as a possible D gene (7 bases). The germline V gene has CDR1 SGHTA and CDR2 FQGTGA. The CDR3 is 17 amino acids. V was pared by 5 bases and J by 4 bases, with 18 bases between.

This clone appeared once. Here the CDR3 reads CASSPQGKLFF. The CDR3, as DNA: TGTGCCAGCAGCCCACAGGGGAAACTGTTTTTT. V usage is TRBV7-4 and J usage is TRBJ1-4; 7 nucleotides line up with TRBD1. Germline values: CDR1 SGHVT, CDR2 SQSDAQ. The J segment lost 11 bases and the V segment lost 5 bases, leaving 2 bases of the junction unmatched. This CDR3 is 11 amino acids long. Filled out from reference TRBV7-4 and TRBJ1-4, the complete variable domain reads GAGVSQSPRYKVAKRGRDVALRCDSISGHVTLYWYRQTLGQGSEVLTYSQSDAQRDKSGRPSGRFSAERPERSVSTLKIQRTEQGDSAVYLCASSPQGKLFFGSGTQLSVL.

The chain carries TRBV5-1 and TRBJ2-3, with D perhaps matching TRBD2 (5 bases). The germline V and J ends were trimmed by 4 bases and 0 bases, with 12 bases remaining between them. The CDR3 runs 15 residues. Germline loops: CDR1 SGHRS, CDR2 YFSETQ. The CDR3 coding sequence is TGCGCCAGCAGCGGCAGCGGCTCTAGCACAGATACGCAGTATTTT. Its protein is CASSGSGSSTDTQYF.

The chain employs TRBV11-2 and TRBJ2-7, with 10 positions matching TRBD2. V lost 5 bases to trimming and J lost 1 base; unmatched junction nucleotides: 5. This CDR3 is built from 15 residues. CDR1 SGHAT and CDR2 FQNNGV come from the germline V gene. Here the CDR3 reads CASSRGTSASYEQYF. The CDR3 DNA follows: TGTGCCAGCAGCCGCGGGACTAGCGCTTCCTACGAGCAGTACTTC. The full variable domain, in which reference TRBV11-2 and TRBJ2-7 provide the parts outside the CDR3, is EAGVAQSPRYKIIEKRQSVAFWCNPISGHATLYWYQQILGQGPKLLIQFQNNGVVDDSQLPKDRFSAERLKGVDSTLKIQPAKLEDSAVYLCASSRGTSASYEQYFGPGTRLTVT.

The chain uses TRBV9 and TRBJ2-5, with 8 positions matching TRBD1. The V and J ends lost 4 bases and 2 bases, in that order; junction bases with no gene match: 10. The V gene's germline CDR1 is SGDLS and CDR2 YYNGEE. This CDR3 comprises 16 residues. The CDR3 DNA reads TGTGCCAGCAGCCCCTCTGGCTGGACAGGGCAAGAGACCCAGTACTTC. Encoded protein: CASSPSGWTGQETQYF. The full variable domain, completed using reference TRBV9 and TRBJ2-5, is DSGVTQTPKHLITATGQRVTLRCSPRSGDLSVYWYQQSLDQGLQFLIQYYNGEERAKGNILERFSAQQFPDLHSELNLSSLELGDSALYFCASSPSGWTGQETQYFGPGTRLLVL.

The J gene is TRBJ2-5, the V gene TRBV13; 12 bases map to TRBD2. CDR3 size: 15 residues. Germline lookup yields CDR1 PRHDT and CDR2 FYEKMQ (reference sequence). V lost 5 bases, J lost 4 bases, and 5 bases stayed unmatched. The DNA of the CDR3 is TGTGCCAGCAGCCCGCCGGGACTAGCGGGAGAGACCCAGTACTTC. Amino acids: CASSPPGLAGETQYF.

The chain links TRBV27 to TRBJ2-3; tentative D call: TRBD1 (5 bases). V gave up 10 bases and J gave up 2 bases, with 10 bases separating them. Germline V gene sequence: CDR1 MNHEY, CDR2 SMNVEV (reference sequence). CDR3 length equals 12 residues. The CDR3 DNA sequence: TGTGCCATCAAGGGGCTCACAGATACGCAGTATTTT. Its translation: CAIKGLTDTQYF.

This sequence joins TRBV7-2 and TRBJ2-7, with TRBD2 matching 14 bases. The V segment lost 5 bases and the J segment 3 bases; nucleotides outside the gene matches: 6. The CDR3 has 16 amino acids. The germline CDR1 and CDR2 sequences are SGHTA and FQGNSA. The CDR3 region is CASSRGTSGSVYEQYF. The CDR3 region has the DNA TGTGCCAGCAGCCGTGGGACTAGCGGGAGCGTCTACGAGCAGTACTTC. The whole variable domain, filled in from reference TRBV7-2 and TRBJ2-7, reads GAGVSQSPSNKVTEKGKDVELRCDPISGHTALYWYRQSLGQGLEFLIYFQGNSAPDKSGLPSDRFSAERTGGSVSTLTIQRTQQEDSAVYLCASSRGTSGSVYEQYFGPGTRLTVT.

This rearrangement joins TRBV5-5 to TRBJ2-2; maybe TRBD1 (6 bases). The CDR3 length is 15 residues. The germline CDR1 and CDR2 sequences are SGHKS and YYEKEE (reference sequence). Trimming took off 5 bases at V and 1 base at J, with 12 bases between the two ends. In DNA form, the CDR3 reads TGTGCCAGCAGTATCGGACAGCAGAACACCGGGGAGCTGTTTTTT. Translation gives CASSIGQQNTGELFF.

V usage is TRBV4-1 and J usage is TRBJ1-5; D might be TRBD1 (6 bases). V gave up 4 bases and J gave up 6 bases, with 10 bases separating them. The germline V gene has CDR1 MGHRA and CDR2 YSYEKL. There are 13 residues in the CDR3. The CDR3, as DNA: TGCGCCAGCAGCCCCACAGGGTTTCAGCCCCAGCATTTT. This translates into CASSPTGFQPQHF.

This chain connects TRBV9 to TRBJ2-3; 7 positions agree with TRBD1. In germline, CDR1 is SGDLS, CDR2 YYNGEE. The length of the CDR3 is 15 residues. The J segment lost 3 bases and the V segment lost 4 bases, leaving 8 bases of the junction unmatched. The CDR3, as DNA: TGTGCCAGCAGCCCCCCGACAGGGTGGACAGATACGCAGTATTTT. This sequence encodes CASSPPTGWTDTQYF.

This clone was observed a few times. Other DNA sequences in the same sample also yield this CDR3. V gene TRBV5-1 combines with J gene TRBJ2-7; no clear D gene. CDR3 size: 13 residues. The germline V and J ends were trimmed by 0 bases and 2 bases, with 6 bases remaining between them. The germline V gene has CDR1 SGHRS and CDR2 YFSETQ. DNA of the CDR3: TGCGCCAGCAGCTTGGCTGGCACCTACGAGCAGTACTTC. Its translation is CASSLAGTYEQYF. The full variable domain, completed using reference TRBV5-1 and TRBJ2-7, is KAGVTQTPRYLIKTRGQQVTLSCSPISGHRSVSWYQQTPGQGLQFLFEYFSETQRNKGNFPGRFSGRQFSNSRSEMNVSTLELGDSALYLCASSLAGTYEQYFGPGTRLTVT.

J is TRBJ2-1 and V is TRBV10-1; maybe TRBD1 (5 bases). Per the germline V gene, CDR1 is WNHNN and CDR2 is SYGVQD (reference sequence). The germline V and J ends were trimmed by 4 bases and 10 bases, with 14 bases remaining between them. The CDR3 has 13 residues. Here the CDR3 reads CASSGPWGREQFF. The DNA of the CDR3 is TGCGCCAGCAGTGGTCCATGGGGCCGAGAGCAGTTCTTC.

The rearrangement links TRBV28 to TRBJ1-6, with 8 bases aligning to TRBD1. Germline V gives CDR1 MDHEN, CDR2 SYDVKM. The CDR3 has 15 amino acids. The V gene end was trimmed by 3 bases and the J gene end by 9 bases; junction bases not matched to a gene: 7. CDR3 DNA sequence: TGTGCCAGCAGTTTTCCGTACGACAGGGGTTCACCCCTCCACTTT. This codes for CASSFPYDRGSPLHF.